A selection of T cell receptor beta chains follows, all from one sample in a study of blood T cell dynamics during melanoma immunotherapy. Sequencing used immunoSEQ multiplex PCR; TCRdb keeps in-frame clones, though not all of them. The sample consists of some 2,200 clones, roughly 77% of them appearing once. The sequenced sample was CD8+ T cells from blood, obtained from a patient treated with checkpoint blockade. These receptors were taken from a human donor with melanoma. Both conserved end residues are part of each CDR3. A D gene is named only where the DNA matches it firmly. Size is omitted from some rows. Given values are once, few, many or a class for expanded clones.

d_call: -
j_call: TRBJ1-2
clone_size: -
v_call: TRBV9
cdr3_nt: TGTGCCAGCAGCGGAGCAGGGGACTATGGCTACACCTTC
cdr3_aa: CASSGAGDYGYTF

d_call: -
j_call: TRBJ1-2
clone_size: few
v_call: TRBV5-5
cdr3_nt: TGTGCCAGCAGCTCTATTTTACAGGGTCATGGCTACACCTTC
cdr3_aa: CASSSILQGHGYTF

d_call: -
j_call: TRBJ2-1
clone_size: -
v_call: TRBV4-3
cdr3_nt: TGCGCCAGCAGCCAAGAATCTATCCTAACCTACAATGAGCAGTTCTTC
cdr3_aa: CASSQESILTYNEQFF

d_call: -
j_call: TRBJ1-1
clone_size: -
v_call: TRBV13
cdr3_nt: TGTGCCAGCAGCCAAAGATCTGTCGAAGCTTTCTTT
cdr3_aa: CASSQRSVEAFF

d_call: -
j_call: TRBJ2-1
clone_size: -
v_call: TRBV6-1
cdr3_nt: TGTGCCAGCTCTGTGGGAACCGCATCCTACAATGAGCAGTTCTTC
cdr3_aa: CASSVGTASYNEQFF

d_call: -
j_call: TRBJ2-1
clone_size: -
v_call: TRBV19
cdr3_nt: TGTGCCACCGGGACCAGAGAGCAGTTCTTC
cdr3_aa: CATGTREQFF

d_call: -
j_call: TRBJ2-7
clone_size: -
v_call: TRBV29-1
cdr3_nt: TGCAGCGTTGAAAACCCAGGGACCTACGAGCAGTACTTC
cdr3_aa: CSVENPGTYEQYF

d_call: TRBD2
j_call: TRBJ2-1
clone_size: -
v_call: TRBV11-2
cdr3_nt: TGTGCCAGCAGCTCGCCGACTAGCAGTAACTACAATGAGCAGTTCTTC
cdr3_aa: CASSSPTSSNYNEQFF

d_call: TRBD1
j_call: TRBJ2-3
clone_size: -
v_call: TRBV19
cdr3_nt: TGTGCCAGTAGTACCGGGCTGGGACAGGGGACCGGGACGCTTAGCACAGATACGCAGTATTTT
cdr3_aa: CASSTGLGQGTGTLSTDTQYF

d_call: -
j_call: TRBJ1-1
clone_size: -
v_call: TRBV21-1
cdr3_nt: TGTGCCAGCAGATTACCCGTAGCTACTCGCACTGAAGCTTTCTTT
cdr3_aa: CASRLPVATRTEAFF

d_call: -
j_call: TRBJ2-7
clone_size: -
v_call: TRBV6-5
cdr3_nt: TGTGCCAGCAGGCCCTCATTATCCTACGAGCAGTACTTC
cdr3_aa: CASRPSLSYEQYF

d_call: -
j_call: TRBJ1-3
clone_size: -
v_call: TRBV28
cdr3_nt: TGTGCCAGCACTCCGCCCCGGGGACAATCATATTTT
cdr3_aa: CASTPPRGQSYF

d_call: -
j_call: TRBJ2-3
clone_size: -
v_call: TRBV7-6
cdr3_nt: TGTGCCAGCAGCTTATTGGGAGCGGGTGCTAGCACAGATACGCAGTATTTT
cdr3_aa: CASSLLGAGASTDTQYF

d_call: TRBD1
j_call: TRBJ2-2
clone_size: once
v_call: TRBV6-5
cdr3_nt: TGTGCCAGCAGTTACTCCCATACAGGGGGTGCCGGGGAGCTGTTTTTT
cdr3_aa: CASSYSHTGGAGELFF

d_call: -
j_call: TRBJ2-1
clone_size: -
v_call: TRBV28
cdr3_nt: TGTGCCAGCAGCCAGGGCCTATATGAGCAGTTCTTC
cdr3_aa: CASSQGLYEQFF

d_call: -
j_call: TRBJ1-2
clone_size: -
v_call: TRBV29-1
cdr3_nt: TGCAGCGTTCCCTCCTGGGGGTTCTATGGCTACACCTTC
cdr3_aa: CSVPSWGFYGYTF

d_call: TRBD1
j_call: TRBJ2-2
clone_size: -
v_call: TRBV7-3
cdr3_nt: TGTGCCAGCAGCTTGACTCCGGGACAGGGGCACAACACCGGGGAGCTGTTTTTT
cdr3_aa: CASSLTPGQGHNTGELFF

d_call: TRBD2
j_call: TRBJ2-1
clone_size: -
v_call: TRBV6-4
cdr3_nt: TGTGCCAGCAGCGTACTAGCGGGAGGACCCAATGAGCAGTTCTTC
cdr3_aa: CASSVLAGGPNEQFF

d_call: -
j_call: TRBJ2-3
clone_size: few
v_call: TRBV7-9
cdr3_nt: TGTGCCAGCAGCCCCGGGCCTATAATGTATTTT
cdr3_aa: CASSPGPIMYF

d_call: TRBD2
j_call: TRBJ2-3
clone_size: -
v_call: TRBV4-3
cdr3_nt: TGCGCCAGCAGCCAAGATCTACTAGCGGGAGGAACAGATACGCAGTATTTT
cdr3_aa: CASSQDLLAGGTDTQYF

d_call: -
j_call: TRBJ2-7
clone_size: few
v_call: TRBV27
cdr3_nt: TGTGCCAGCAGTTCTGGGGGGATTAGCTCCTACGAGCAGTACTTC
cdr3_aa: CASSSGGISSYEQYF

d_call: -
j_call: TRBJ1-5
clone_size: once
v_call: TRBV7-3
cdr3_nt: TGTGCCAGCAGCGATGCGCGGGGGGCCCAGCATTTT
cdr3_aa: CASSDARGAQHF

d_call: -
j_call: TRBJ2-7
clone_size: few
v_call: TRBV7-8
cdr3_nt: TGTGCCAGCAGCTTAGAGGAGAATCGGCAGTACTTC
cdr3_aa: CASSLEENRQYF

d_call: -
j_call: TRBJ1-2
clone_size: -
v_call: TRBV23-1
cdr3_nt: TGCGCCAGCAGTCAATCTACGGGGGCGGGATATGGCTACACCTTC
cdr3_aa: CASSQSTGAGYGYTF

d_call: -
j_call: TRBJ1-1
clone_size: -
v_call: TRBV2
cdr3_nt: TGTGCCAGCAGTGAATTTCAGGGTGCAAACACTGAAGCTTTCTTT
cdr3_aa: CASSEFQGANTEAFF

d_call: -
j_call: TRBJ2-7
clone_size: -
v_call: TRBV2
cdr3_nt: TGTGCCAGCAGTGACCGGGACCTGAGGCCTGAGCAGTACTTC
cdr3_aa: CASSDRDLRPEQYF

d_call: -
j_call: TRBJ2-7
clone_size: -
v_call: TRBV7-2
cdr3_nt: TGTGCCAGCAGCTTAGCTTGGGGATACGAGCAGTACTTC
cdr3_aa: CASSLAWGYEQYF

d_call: -
j_call: TRBJ2-6
clone_size: -
v_call: TRBV7-6
cdr3_nt: TGTGCCAGCAGCTTTTCAGGGGCGCCTGGGGCCAACGTCCTGACTTTC
cdr3_aa: CASSFSGAPGANVLTF

d_call: -
j_call: TRBJ2-2
clone_size: -
v_call: TRBV5-6
cdr3_nt: TGTGCCAGCGCCCAGGGAACCGGGGAGCTGTTTTTT
cdr3_aa: CASAQGTGELFF

d_call: TRBD2
j_call: TRBJ2-1
clone_size: -
v_call: TRBV28
cdr3_nt: TGTGCCAGCAGTTTATTGTATGGACTAGCGGGAGAAGTAGGCCACAATGAGCAGTTCTTC
cdr3_aa: CASSLLYGLAGEVGHNEQFF

d_call: TRBD1
j_call: TRBJ2-5
clone_size: -
v_call: TRBV11-2
cdr3_nt: TGTGCCAGCAGCGCTACCCAGGGGGAAGGGGAGACCCAGTACTTC
cdr3_aa: CASSATQGEGETQYF

d_call: TRBD1
j_call: TRBJ2-3
clone_size: -
v_call: TRBV10-1
cdr3_nt: TGCGCCAGCAGTGAACCCCGACAGGGGGCCGGAGATACGCAGTATTTT
cdr3_aa: CASSEPRQGAGDTQYF

d_call: TRBD2
j_call: TRBJ2-1
clone_size: -
v_call: TRBV10-3
cdr3_nt: TGTGCCATCGGTGGGGGATCGAGACTAGCGACGGTTAAGAGCTCCTACAATGAGCAGTTCTTC
cdr3_aa: CAIGGGSRLATVKSSYNEQFF

d_call: TRBD1
j_call: TRBJ1-6
clone_size: -
v_call: TRBV18
cdr3_nt: TGTGCCAGCTCACCCGCAGGGGGCCTTCCTAATAATTCACCCCTCCACTTT
cdr3_aa: CASSPAGGLPNNSPLHF

d_call: -
j_call: TRBJ2-1
clone_size: -
v_call: TRBV7-9
cdr3_nt: TGTGCCAGCAGCGGCAGGGGTTACAATGAGCAGTTCTTC
cdr3_aa: CASSGRGYNEQFF

d_call: TRBD2
j_call: TRBJ2-1
clone_size: -
v_call: TRBV2
cdr3_nt: TGTGCCAGCAGGGGACTAGCGGAGCACAATGAGCAGTTCTTC
cdr3_aa: CASRGLAEHNEQFF

d_call: -
j_call: TRBJ2-7
clone_size: few
v_call: TRBV7-2
cdr3_nt: TGTGCCAGCAGCCCCTTCCTCGGCTCCTACGAGCAGTACTTC
cdr3_aa: CASSPFLGSYEQYF

d_call: TRBD2
j_call: TRBJ2-2
clone_size: -
v_call: TRBV29-1
cdr3_nt: TGCAGCGTCACCCCTCTCGGGGCGGGAGGATCCGGGGAGCTGTTTTTT
cdr3_aa: CSVTPLGAGGSGELFF

d_call: -
j_call: TRBJ1-1
clone_size: few
v_call: TRBV28
cdr3_nt: TGTGCCAGCAGTTTGGGGTTGAACACTGAAGCTTTCTTT
cdr3_aa: CASSLGLNTEAFF

d_call: TRBD2
j_call: TRBJ2-1
clone_size: -
v_call: TRBV4-1
cdr3_nt: TGCGCCAGCAGACCCGGGACTAGCGGGAAGGGGGGGTACAATGAGCAGTTCTTC
cdr3_aa: CASRPGTSGKGGYNEQFF